This T cell receptor (beta chain) was obtained from a study of early T cells in non-severe SARS-CoV-2 infection. Study background: Alpha and beta chains were unpaired, from unsorted whole-blood bulk RNA.

This clonotype has a handful of counts. From germline, CDR1 is SGDLS and CDR2 YYNGEE. This CDR3 has 15 residues. Trimming removed 6 bases from V and 10 bases from J, with 23 bases in between. Separate cDNA molecules each had unique molecular identifiers attached to them. Each CDR3 protein gets one entry after TCRdb re-called the 5' RACE reads with MiXCR. The repertoire holds 90,000 to 120,000 distinct CDR3 sequences, with roughly 10% as singletons. The sequence came from an adult who was a healthcare worker with PCR-confirmed SARS-CoV-2 infection or an uninfected control (not recorded which). This chain connects TRBV9 to TRBJ2-1; TRBD2 might be the D (7 bases). The sequencing input was whole blood. Written as DNA, the CDR3 is TGTGCCAGCAACATCGGACTAGGGGGAATGAGGGAGCAGTTCTTC. Encoded protein: CASNIGLGGMREQFF.